The table lists the clone carrying this T cell receptor (beta chain) with a count of one. TCR beta CDR3 regions were amplified from RNA. An initial round of RT-PCR targeting the TCR CDR3 relied on the HTBI primer set. TCRdb fed the multiplex PCR reads into MiXCR, producing one record per CDR3 protein. The repertoire holds 550,000 to 800,000 distinct CDR3 sequences, with about a sixth as singletons. Germline V gene data show CDR1 as SGDLS and CDR2 as YYNGEE. The ends lost 3 bases at V and 4 bases at J; junction bases unmatched: 6. This CDR3 comprises 15 residues. The data were taken from a study of T cells in Graves' hyperthyroidism and ophthalmopathy. Patients aged 18 to 65 had newly diagnosed hyperthyroidism of under 2 months' duration. Diagnostic decisions used clinical symptoms, serum thyroxine and TRAb, thyroid ultrasound and orbital computed tomography.

Specimen: blood. This TCR derives from a man younger than 30 with Graves' hyperthyroidism. This chain uses TRBV9 with TRBJ2-5; 10 bases align to TRBD2. The CDR3 DNA follows: TGTGCCAGCAGCGGATCCGGGACTAGCGTAGAGACCCAGTACTTC. Protein sequence: CASSGSGTSVETQYF.